This passage covers 29 T cell receptor beta chains from one sample sequenced in a study of T-cell memory formation after mild COVID-19. TCRdb re-analysed the 5' RACE reads in MiXCR, keeping a single row per CDR3 protein. Here the sample spans over 150,000 distinct CDR3 sequences, 20% to 25% being singletons. The source material was PBMCs or a T cell subset sorted from them (not recorded which). The receptors were sampled from an adult woman who had mild COVID-19 (a few samples of this study predate the infection). Cell type and time point are not known.

The J gene is TRBJ2-3, the V gene TRBV27; D uncertain. V lost 6 bases and J lost 1, with 11 bases in between. This CDR3 region has 14 residues. The V gene's germline CDR1 is MNHEY and CDR2 SMNVEV (reference sequence). The CDR3 nucleotides read TGTGCCAGCAGCGGACCGTTCGGCACAGATACGCAGTATTTT. Encoded protein: CASSGPFGTDTQYF.

This clonotype was seen only a few times. This chain connects TRBV20-1 to TRBJ1-2; 8 bases line up with TRBD1. The CDR3 spans 15 residues. Trimming took 7 bases from V and 3 from J; bases not matched to a gene: 13. Germline CDR1 DFQATT, CDR2 SNEGSKA (reference sequence). The CDR3 here is CSVRVFETGDYGYTF. DNA for the CDR3: TGCAGTGTTAGGGTGTTCGAGACAGGGGACTATGGCTACACCTTC.

The chain combines TRBV20-1 with TRBJ1-1, with TRBD1 matching over 10 bases. The length of the CDR3 is 13 residues. CDR1 is DFQATT, CDR2 SNEGSKA, per germline (reference sequence). The V and J ends lost 3 bases and 5 bases, in that order; junction bases with no gene match: 3. The CDR3 coding sequence is TGCAGTGCTAGCGGACAGGGGGTTACTGAAGCTTTCTTT. Its protein is CSASGQGVTEAFF.

The chain couples TRBV29-1 to TRBJ2-3, with 12 bases that match TRBD2. The CDR3 runs to 15 residues. CDR1 and CDR2 from the germline V gene are SQVTM and ANQGSEA. The V gene end was trimmed by 7 bases and the J gene end by 4 bases; junction bases not matched to a gene: 9. The CDR3, as DNA: TGCAGCGCGGGGCTCGCTAGCGGGAGGGCAGATACGCAGTATTTT. Translation gives CSAGLASGRADTQYF.

This clonotype was seen a handful of times. The chain carries TRBV7-9 and TRBJ2-1; 8 bases map to TRBD2. This CDR3 contains 16 residues. Germline loops: CDR1 SEHNR, CDR2 FQNEAQ (reference sequence). V dropped 1 base and J dropped 5; count of bases not matched to a gene: 7. The CDR3 protein is CASSLVLSGINNEQFF. CDR3 nucleotides: TGTGCCAGCAGCTTAGTCCTTAGCGGGATCAACAATGAGCAGTTCTTC. The entire variable domain, with the rest obtained from reference TRBV7-9 and TRBJ2-1, is as follows: DTGVSQNPRHKITKRGQNVTFRCDPISEHNRLYWYRQTLGQGPEFLTYFQNEAQLEKSRLLSDRFSAERPKGSFSTLEIQRTEQGDSAMYLCASSLVLSGINNEQFFGPGTRLTVL.

The rearrangement links TRBV9 to TRBJ1-5; D not resolved. The ends were cut back, 2 bases at V and 0 bases at J, with 6 bases in the middle. This CDR3 is 14 amino acids long. The germline gives CDR1 SGDLS, CDR2 YYNGEE. The chain's CDR3 is CASSVGDSNQPQHF. The CDR3 DNA reads TGTGCCAGCAGCGTCGGGGATAGCAATCAGCCCCAGCATTTT.

This chain joins TRBV12-3 or TRBV12-4 and TRBJ1-2; D may be TRBD1 (5 bases). This CDR3 has 14 residues. V was cut by 4 bases and J by 7 bases, with 16 bases left in between. The CDR3 DNA follows: TGTGCCAGCAGTTCAGGAGGGGACCCCTCTGGCTACACCTTC. This translates into CASSSGGDPSGYTF.

The rearrangement uses TRBV11-2 and TRBJ2-7, with D possibly being TRBD1 (6 bases). From germline, CDR1 is SGHAT and CDR2 FQNNGV. The CDR3 contains 15 residues. V was trimmed by 0 bases and J by 2 bases, leaving 11 bases between them. The CDR3: CASSLDSGQPYEQYF. The CDR3 DNA is TGTGCCAGCAGCTTAGACTCGGGACAACCCTACGAGCAGTACTTC. The full variable domain, its missing parts supplied by reference TRBV11-2 and TRBJ2-7, is EAGVAQSPRYKIIEKRQSVAFWCNPISGHATLYWYQQILGQGPKLLIQFQNNGVVDDSQLPKDRFSAERLKGVDSTLKIQPAKLEDSAVYLCASSLDSGQPYEQYFGPGTRLTVT.

V usage is TRBV4-2 and J usage is TRBJ1-5, with D unresolved. Germline CDR1 and CDR2: LGHNA and YNFKEQ. CDR3 length equals 16 residues. V lost 2 bases and J lost 2, with 13 bases in between. The CDR3 region has the DNA TGTGCCAGCAGCCAAAGCGAACCCCGAGGCAATCAGCCCCAGCATTTT. The encoded protein is CASSQSEPRGNQPQHF.

The chain is built from TRBV30 and TRBJ2-2, with 7 bases aligning to TRBD1. The CDR3 is made up of 15 amino acids. The ends lost 3 bases at V and 4 bases at J; junction bases unmatched: 8. CDR1 and CDR2 from the germline V gene are GTSNPN and SVGIG (reference sequence). CDR3 protein: CAWSDRVEGTGELFF. CDR3 sequence (DNA): TGTGCCTGGAGCGACAGGGTCGAGGGCACCGGGGAGCTGTTTTTT. The full variable domain, its missing parts supplied by reference TRBV30 and TRBJ2-2, is SQTIHQWPATLVQPVGSPLSLECTVEGTSNPNLYWYRQAAGRGLQLLFYSVGIGQISSEVPQNLSASRPQDRQFILSSKKLLLSDSGFYLCAWSDRVEGTGELFFGEGSRLTVL.

The chain links TRBV10-2 to TRBJ1-3; D is uncertain. V was trimmed by 0 bases and J by 3 bases, leaving 6 bases between them. CDR1 WSHSY and CDR2 SAAADI come from the germline V gene. This CDR3 is 14 amino acids long. CDR3: CASSESGGGNTIYF. Here the CDR3 DNA reads TGCGCCAGCAGTGAGTCGGGAGGTGGAAACACCATATATTTT.

This clonotype was picked up many times. The chain joins TRBV7-9 to TRBJ2-7; no clear D. CDR1 and CDR2 (germline): SEHNR, FQNEAQ (reference sequence). Trimming removed 3 bases from V and 5 bases from J, with 5 bases in between. This CDR3 is built from 11 residues. The CDR3 reads CASSLNNEQYF. For the CDR3, the DNA is TGTGCCAGCAGCTTGAACAACGAGCAGTACTTC.

The genes are TRBV7-9 and TRBJ2-1; 11 nucleotides match TRBD1. V lost 5 bases, J lost 6 bases, and 6 bases stayed unmatched. CDR1 and CDR2 (germline): SEHNR, FQNEAQ (reference sequence). This CDR3 is 15 amino acids long. The CDR3 protein is CASSIGTGGSNEQFF. For the CDR3, the DNA is TGTGCCAGCAGCATCGGGACAGGGGGGTCCAATGAGCAGTTCTTC. Full variable domain (missing parts from reference TRBV7-9 and TRBJ2-1): DTGVSQNPRHKITKRGQNVTFRCDPISEHNRLYWYRQTLGQGPEFLTYFQNEAQLEKSRLLSDRFSAERPKGSFSTLEIQRTEQGDSAMYLCASSIGTGGSNEQFFGPGTRLTVL.

The chain is built from TRBV5-6 and TRBJ2-5; 10 nucleotides match TRBD2. The CDR3 length is 16 residues. V shed 2 bases, J shed 1 base, and the junction held 5 bases outside the gene matches. Germline CDR1 and CDR2: SGHDT and YYEEEE. The CDR3 bases are TGTGCCAGCAGCTTTGCTTCTAGCGGGGGCCAAGAGACCCAGTACTTC. This encodes CASSFASSGGQETQYF.

The chain employs TRBV7-6 and TRBJ1-5, with D unresolved. Germline V gene sequence: CDR1 SGHVS, CDR2 FNYEAQ. V lost 0 bases and J 6 bases, leaving 9 bases between the germline ends. CDR3 length: 14 amino acids. This chain's CDR3 is CASSLAPISQPQHF. Here the CDR3 DNA reads TGTGCCAGCAGCTTAGCTCCAATTTCTCAGCCCCAGCATTTT.

V gene TRBV7-9 combines with J gene TRBJ2-3, with 7 bases aligning to TRBD2. Germline V gene sequence: CDR1 SEHNR, CDR2 FQNEAQ (reference sequence). V lost 7 bases, J lost 3 bases, and 7 bases stayed unmatched. CDR3 size: 14 residues. Here the CDR3 reads CASTPRDYTDTQYF. DNA for the CDR3: TGTGCCAGCACCCCTCGGGACTATACAGATACGCAGTATTTT.

This clonotype was counted a single time. The CDR3 here is CASSPSDVQFDSGANVLTF. The CDR3 DNA reads as TGTGCCAGCTCACCCAGCGACGTGCAATTTGACTCTGGGGCCAACGTCCTGACTTTC. The chain carries TRBV18 and TRBJ2-6, with D uncertain. This CDR3 has 19 residues. Trimming shortened V by 3 bases and J by 0 bases, and 18 bases separated the two germline ends. Germline CDR1 reads KGHSH; CDR2 reads LQKENI.

This chain joins TRBV27 and TRBJ2-7; D not resolved. Looked up from germline, CDR1 is MNHEY and CDR2 is SMNVEV (reference sequence). V lost 2 bases and J 0 bases, leaving 11 bases between the germline ends. This CDR3 spans 15 amino acids. Here the CDR3 DNA reads TGTGCCAGCAGTTTAGGCCCAGGCCTCTCCTACGAGCAGTACTTC. This translates into CASSLGPGLSYEQYF.

The CDR3 DNA is TGCGCCAGCAGCCAAGGCCACGACAGGGTTACTGAAGCTTTCTTT. Translated, it gives CASSQGHDRVTEAFF. J is TRBJ1-1 and V is TRBV4-1; the match to TRBD1 covers 7 bases. Looked up from germline, CDR1 is MGHRA and CDR2 is YSYEKL. This CDR3 contains 15 residues. V lost 1 base to trimming and J lost 5 bases; unmatched junction nucleotides: 7.

This clonotype showed up many times. This chain connects TRBV5-1 to TRBJ2-1, with TRBD2 matching 11 bases. CDR3 length: 16 amino acids. The V gene's germline CDR1 is SGHRS and CDR2 YFSETQ. V was clipped by 4 bases and J by 4 bases; unmatched bases: 7. This CDR3 is CASSPPTSGSYNEQFF. DNA of the CDR3: TGCGCCAGCAGCCCCCCTACTAGCGGGAGTTACAATGAGCAGTTCTTC.

This chain joins TRBV7-9 and TRBJ2-7; 7 bases are shared with TRBD2. Unmatched junction bases numbered 6, after V lost 4 bases and J lost 3 bases. This CDR3 comprises 14 residues. In germline, CDR1 is SEHNR, CDR2 FQNEAQ (reference sequence). The CDR3 here is CASSSGLVFYEQYF. Here the CDR3 DNA reads TGTGCCAGCAGCTCCGGACTAGTTTTCTACGAGCAGTACTTC.

This clonotype was counted between two and nine times. The chain combines TRBV6-5 with TRBJ1-2; 9 bases align to TRBD1. Germline values: CDR1 MNHEY, CDR2 SVGAGI. This CDR3 spans 13 amino acids. V shed 6 bases and J 6 bases; nucleotides not matched to a gene: 5. The CDR3 region has the DNA TGTGCCAGCAGCTCAACAGGGGGCGATGGCTACACCTTC. Its translation: CASSSTGGDGYTF.

This clonotype was observed a few times. The rearrangement joins TRBV29-1 to TRBJ2-7; 8 positions match TRBD1. Trimming removed 6 bases from V and 9 bases from J; junction bases left unmatched: 10. The CDR3 length is 12 residues. In germline, CDR1 is SQVTM, CDR2 ANQGSEA. The CDR3 reads CSVGQESGGQYF. The CDR3 coding sequence is TGCAGCGTGGGACAGGAGTCAGGTGGGCAGTACTTC.

This clonotype was recorded a few times. The chain combines TRBV7-9 with TRBJ2-7; D remains ambiguous. Trimming cost V 5 bases and J 2 bases, with 16 bases left between them. The CDR3 totals 15 residues. Germline values: CDR1 SEHNR, CDR2 FQNEAQ (reference sequence). The CDR3 bases are TGTGCCAGCAGCCCGCGTGATTACGAAGCCTACGAGCAGTACTTC. This translates into CASSPRDYEAYEQYF.

This clonotype has just a few counts. The chain combines TRBV20-1 with TRBJ2-7, with a possible D match to TRBD1 (6 bases). Germline CDR1 is DFQATT and CDR2 is SNEGSKA (reference sequence). V was shortened by 3 bases and J by 2 bases, with 20 bases between the two germline ends. The CDR3 totals 16 residues. The CDR3 here is CSASLPSGTTTYEQYF. The CDR3 region has the DNA TGCAGTGCTAGTCTACCCTCAGGGACAACTACCTACGAGCAGTACTTC.

The chain carries TRBV6-5 and TRBJ2-5, with TRBD2 identical over 7 bases. V was clipped by 4 bases and J by 2 bases; unmatched bases: 1. Looked up from germline, CDR1 is MNHEY and CDR2 is SVGAGI. The CDR3 contains 13 residues. In DNA form, the CDR3 reads TGTGCCAGCAGTTGGACTAGTCAAGAGACCCAGTACTTC. Protein: CASSWTSQETQYF.

This clonotype was seen more than once but under ten times. The gene calls are TRBV11-2 and TRBJ2-4, with TRBD1 identical over 7 bases. Trimming took 5 bases from V and 8 from J; bases not matched to a gene: 9. Germline CDR1 reads SGHAT; CDR2 reads FQNNGV. The CDR3 is made up of 14 amino acids. The CDR3 loop is CASSPPGQADIQYF. The CDR3 DNA is TGTGCCAGCAGCCCGCCTGGACAGGCCGACATTCAGTACTTC.

The V and J genes are TRBV4-3 and TRBJ2-1, with TRBD2 identical over 8 bases. The length of the CDR3 is 17 residues. Germline loops: CDR1 LGHNA, CDR2 YSLEER. V dropped 3 bases and J dropped 9; count of bases not matched to a gene: 16. The CDR3 sequence is CASSQESSGPLFVEQFF. Here the CDR3 DNA reads TGCGCCAGCAGCCAGGAATCTAGCGGGCCCCTTTTTGTTGAGCAGTTCTTC.

Ten or more counts support this clonotype. This rearrangement joins TRBV9 to TRBJ2-3; D not certain. This CDR3 has 13 residues. Trimming stripped 0 bases from V and 2 bases from J, with 4 bases between. The V gene's germline CDR1 is SGDLS and CDR2 YYNGEE. CDR3 sequence reads: CASSVGHTDTQYF. CDR3 in DNA: TGTGCCAGCAGCGTAGGACACACAGATACGCAGTATTTT. Variable domain in full (rest from reference TRBV9 and TRBJ2-3): DSGVTQTPKHLITATGQRVTLRCSPRSGDLSVYWYQQSLDQGLQFLIQYYNGEERAKGNILERFSAQQFPDLHSELNLSSLELGDSALYFCASSVGHTDTQYFGPGTRLTVL.